This T cell receptor (beta chain) came from a study of T cell changes during pregnancy in multiple sclerosis. TCRdb's copy holds only in-frame clones and misses some; the assay was immunoSEQ multiplex PCR. Found here are around 57,000 clones, nearly 90% of them singletons; the top ten hold about 2.5%. V gave up 0 bases and J gave up 0 bases, with 6 bases separating them. The CDR3 extends over 14 amino acids. The germline gives CDR1 SGHRS, CDR2 YFSETQ. The chain combines TRBV5-1 with TRBJ1-2, with D hard to call. Sample: peripheral blood, taken in the first trimester of pregnancy. This receptor was obtained from a female donor with multiple sclerosis, enrolled in a pregnancy study. The CDR3: CASSLDSANYGYTF. Written as DNA, the CDR3 is TGCGCCAGCAGCTTGGACAGTGCTAACTATGGCTACACCTTC.